Given below is one TCR beta chain in context. Its antigen is not identified. The record originates from a study of shared clonotypes between healthy human individuals. Points from the study as a whole: Represented diversity, genetic and exposure-history alike, was limited by few donors. The sharing of about 5% of naive CD4 clonotypes was seen across a handful of donors.

V was pared by 4 bases and J by 7 bases, with 16 bases between. The CDR3 contains 13 residues. The germline V gene has CDR1 SQVTM and CDR2 ANQGSEA. The repertoire was sequenced with immunoSEQ multiplex PCR; TCRdb's copy has only in-frame clones and lacks some. The table has about 1.5 million clones, around 97% seen once. The sequenced sample consisted of naive CD4+ T cells sorted from blood. Subset denoted: CD45RA+ positively selected. The source of this sequence is a man aged 25-45 years in good health. The chain is built from TRBV29-1 and TRBJ2-5, with D maybe TRBD2 (5 bases). The CDR3 region has the DNA TGCAGCGTTGGAGGGCACGACCAACTGACCCAGTACTTC. Its protein is CSVGGHDQLTQYF.